This T cell receptor beta chain emerged from a study of T cells in Graves' hyperthyroidism and ophthalmopathy. Broader study findings: Blood held most thyroid clonotypes expanded above 0.001 frequency.

This CDR3 has 14 amino acids. V was trimmed by 3 bases and J by 9 bases, leaving 12 bases between them. Amplified regions were TCR beta CDR3 sequences from RNA transcripts. The study used the HTBI primer set for a first-round RT-PCR of the TCR CDR3. TCRdb analysed the multiplex PCR reads with MiXCR anew, one entry per CDR3 protein. The sample lists 300,000 to 450,000 distinct CDR3 sequences, under 20% occurring once. Regarding this clonotype: Its target is unknown.

The sequence derives from a man younger than 35 with Graves' ophthalmopathy. V and J are TRBV12-3 or TRBV12-4 and TRBJ1-6, with D possibly being TRBD1 (6 bases). The sequenced sample consisted of blood. CDR3 sequence: CASSLSGGVSPLHF. As DNA, the CDR3 is TGTGCCAGCAGTTTGTCGGGGGGCGTTTCACCCCTCCACTTT.